This TCR beta chain was identified during a study of control samples from healthy donors and cancer patients. Trimming removed 4 bases at V and 1 base at J, with 13 bases between. The CDR3 has 15 amino acids. From germline, CDR1 is SQVTM and CDR2 ANQGSEA. The data were produced by immunoSEQ multiplex PCR, yet TCRdb's version contains in-frame clones alone and is incomplete. Among 84,000 or so clones, 91% were seen once, and the ten largest hold approximately 16%. The J gene is TRBJ2-2, the V gene TRBV29-1; no clear D gene. What was sequenced was blood. This clonotype originated in a man aged 45-65 years in good health. The CDR3 region has the DNA TGCAGCGTTGTTTTGGGGTTACAGAACACCGGGGAGCTGTTTTTT. Protein sequence: CSVVLGLQNTGELFF.